This T cell receptor (beta chain) was recovered during a study of graft-versus-host responses after intestinal transplantation. Overall study context: Induction with anti-thymocyte globulin, then tacrolimus and steroids for around three years, was given to all recipients.

Whole-study findings and limits: Some GvH clones were seen earlier in gut or blood, suggesting intestinal origin. Among circulating GvH clones, peak levels were associated with early post-transplant declines in HvG clones.

Germline loops: CDR1 LGHNA, CDR2 YNFKEQ. The V gene end was trimmed by 0 bases and the J gene end by 4 bases; junction bases not matched to a gene: 6. The CDR3 covers 16 residues. Method: immunoSEQ multiplex PCR; TCRdb's copy keeps in-frame clones and lacks some. The sample lists about 12,000 clones, around 83% occurring once. About this clone itself: The antigen remains unidentified.

The chain joins TRBV4-2 to TRBJ2-3; TRBD2 matches 8 bases. The source material was PBMCs, sampled roughly 19 weeks after transplant. The origin of this receptor is a human patient who received an intestinal transplant, so some T cells may come from the graft donor. CDR3 DNA sequence: TGTGCCAGCAGCCAAGAGGGTAGCGGGATGCCAGATACGCAGTATTTT. The encoded protein is CASSQEGSGMPDTQYF.